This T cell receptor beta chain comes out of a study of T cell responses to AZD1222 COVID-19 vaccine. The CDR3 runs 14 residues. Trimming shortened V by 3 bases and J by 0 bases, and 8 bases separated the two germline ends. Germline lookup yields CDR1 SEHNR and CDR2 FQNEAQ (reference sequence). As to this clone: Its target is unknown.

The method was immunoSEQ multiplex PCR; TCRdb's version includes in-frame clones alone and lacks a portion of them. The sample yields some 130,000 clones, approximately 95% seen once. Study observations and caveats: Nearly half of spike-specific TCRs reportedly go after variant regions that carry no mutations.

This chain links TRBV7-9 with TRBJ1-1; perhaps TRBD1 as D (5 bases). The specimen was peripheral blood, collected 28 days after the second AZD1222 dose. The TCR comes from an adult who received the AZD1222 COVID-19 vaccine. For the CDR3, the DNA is TGTGCCAGCAGCTTTGGGGGGATGAACACTGAAGCTTTCTTT. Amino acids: CASSFGGMNTEAFF.